The sequence of this T cell receptor beta chain was determined in a study of cytomegalovirus exposure and HLA in healthy donors. General observations from the study: Later analysis suggested links between common viral pathogens and several top significant clusters. Across HLA loci, a later analysis found differing TCR association rates, with DRB1 most and HLA-C fewest. Fewer N-insertions (relative to the roughly 720-donor mean) were reportedly seen in an Asian-associated ancestry cluster in a later analysis.

PCR was performed using 60 Vbeta and 13 Jbeta primers. Study processing details: A later analysis tallied approximately 80 million unique TCR beta chains, approximately 10 million of them shared. Generated by immunoSEQ multiplex PCR, the TCRdb table keeps only in-frame clones and is missing some. D and trimming come from the DNA, and the V and J calls and clone size come from that table. The table shows tens of thousands of clones, with 67% occurring only once. This clone has more than one count but fewer than ten. The antigen is not known. The CDR3 is made up of 15 amino acids. Germline-derived CDR1 and CDR2 are SNHLY and FYNNEI. The J segment lost 0 bases and the V segment lost 6 bases, leaving 5 bases of the junction unmatched.

The chain couples TRBV2 to TRBJ2-7, with 10 positions matching TRBD2. The sequenced material came from PBMCs. The origin of this receptor is a woman aged 45 to 65 in good health and CMV-seropositive. This CDR3 reads CASSLGLAASYEQYF. DNA for the CDR3: TGTGCCAGCAGCTTAGGACTAGCGGCCTCCTACGAGCAGTACTTC.